The rows below give T cell receptor beta chains drawn from one sample of a study of cytomegalovirus exposure and HLA in healthy donors. Method: immunoSEQ multiplex PCR; TCRdb's copy keeps in-frame clones and lacks some. The table lists roughly 90,000 clones, approximately 81% of them singletons. The material sequenced was PBMCs. The receptors shown here come from a young man in good health and CMV-seropositive. Each CDR3 is given with its conserved first and last residue. A D gene is named only where the DNA matches it firmly. Not all rows give a size; the values are once, few, many and, for expanded clones, a class.

abundance	d_gene	j_gene	v_gene	CDR3aa	CDR3nt
-	TRBD1	TRBJ1-1	TRBV19	CASSISQGSAEAFF	TGTGCCAGTAGTATCTCACAGGGGAGCGCTGAAGCTTTCTTT
once	TRBD1	TRBJ2-2	TRBV6-4	CASSVTGTGTGELFF	TGTGCCAGCAGTGTCACCGGGACAGGGACCGGGGAGCTGTTTTTT
-	-	TRBJ2-1	TRBV5-1	CASSLVGWRDNEQFF	TGCGCCAGCAGCTTGGTTGGTTGGAGAGATAATGAGCAGTTCTTC
-	-	TRBJ2-7	TRBV7-9	CASSFSQLEQYF	TGTGCCAGCAGCTTTTCCCAGTTGGAGCAGTACTTC
-	TRBD2	TRBJ2-1	TRBV5-4	CASSLWLAGGQFF	TGTGCCAGCAGCTTGTGGCTAGCGGGAGGGCAGTTCTTC
-	TRBD2	TRBJ2-1	TRBV7-9	CAKGTIAYNEQFF	TGTGCCAAAGGGACTATCGCCTACAATGAGCAGTTCTTC
-	TRBD2	TRBJ2-1	TRBV9	CASSVVSSGSNEQFF	TGTGCCAGCAGCGTAGTGTCTAGCGGGAGCAATGAGCAGTTCTTC
-	TRBD2	TRBJ2-3	TRBV19	CASSRWTSGTDTQYF	TGTGCCAGTAGTAGGTGGACTAGCGGCACAGATACGCAGTATTTT
-	-	TRBJ2-7	TRBV18	CASSPNHAQTYEQYF	TGTGCCAGCTCACCAAATCATGCACAGACCTACGAGCAGTACTTC
-	-	TRBJ2-5	TRBV6-5	CASSSGETQYF	TGTGCCAGCAGCTCAGGAGAGACCCAGTACTTC
-	TRBD1	TRBJ2-6	TRBV2	CASSPGQGSGANVLTF	TGTGCCAGCAGCCCCGGACAGGGATCTGGGGCCAACGTCCTGACTTTC
-	TRBD1	TRBJ2-3	TRBV7-3	CASSQGGTDTQYF	TGTGCCAGCAGCCAGGGGGGCACAGATACGCAGTATTTT
-	-	TRBJ2-4	TRBV4-1	CASSLVFGLAQNIQYF	TGCGCCAGCAGCCTTGTCTTCGGGCTAGCGCAAAACATTCAGTACTTC
-	TRBD2	TRBJ2-3	TRBV15	CATSRTSGTNPSTDTQYF	TGTGCCACCAGCAGGACTAGCGGGACTAACCCTAGCACAGATACGCAGTATTTT
-	TRBD1	TRBJ2-5	TRBV30	CAWKSGTGPETQYF	TGTGCCTGGAAATCCGGGACAGGGCCAGAGACCCAGTACTTC
-	TRBD1	TRBJ1-5	TRBV28	CASSLFTGGGSSNQPQHF	TGTGCCAGCAGTTTATTTACAGGGGGAGGGTCTAGCAATCAGCCCCAGCATTTT
-	-	TRBJ2-7	TRBV18	CASSQEGNSYEQYF	TGTGCCAGCTCTCAGGAGGGGAACTCCTACGAGCAGTACTTC
-	-	TRBJ2-1	TRBV28	CASSLVGSHNEQFF	TGTGCCAGCAGTTTAGTGGGCAGCCACAATGAGCAGTTCTTC
-	-	TRBJ1-2	TRBV2	CAGAGVTYGYTF	TGTGCCGGGGCGGGAGTAACTTATGGCTACACCTTC
-	TRBD2	TRBJ2-7	TRBV19	CASRKAGGGTYEQYF	TGTGCCAGTAGAAAAGCGGGAGGGGGTACCTACGAGCAGTACTTC
-	-	TRBJ2-7	TRBV7-9	CASSSGTPTYEQYF	TGTGCCAGCAGCTCCGGGACTCCCACCTACGAGCAGTACTTC
few	-	TRBJ1-5	TRBV28	CASTEAVSPQHF	TGTGCCAGCACTGAGGCGGTCTCTCCCCAGCATTTT
few	-	TRBJ2-2	TRBV6-1	CASRRSGELFF	TGTGCCAGCAGGCGTTCCGGGGAGCTGTTTTTT
few	-	TRBJ2-2	TRBV6-5	CASLITNTGELFF	TGTGCCAGCCTTATAACGAACACCGGGGAGCTGTTTTTT
-	TRBD2	TRBJ2-3	TRBV4-2	CASSQDTVAGQSDTQYF	TGTGCCAGCAGCCAAGATACGGTAGCGGGCCAATCAGATACGCAGTATTTT